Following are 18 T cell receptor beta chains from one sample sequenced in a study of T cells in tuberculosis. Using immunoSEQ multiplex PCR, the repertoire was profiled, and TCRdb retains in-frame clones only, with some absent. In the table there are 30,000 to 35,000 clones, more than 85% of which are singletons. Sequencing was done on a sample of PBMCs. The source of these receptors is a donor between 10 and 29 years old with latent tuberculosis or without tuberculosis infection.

CDR3 protein: CASSLMVAGGNRDTQYF. CDR3 nucleotides: TGTGCCAGCAGCCTCATGGTAGCGGGAGGTAATCGGGATACGCAGTATTTT. V and J are TRBV5-4 and TRBJ2-3; 10 positions match TRBD2. CDR1 and CDR2 from the germline V gene are SGHNT and YYREEE (reference sequence). The J segment lost 6 bases and the V segment lost 4 bases, leaving 14 bases of the junction unmatched. This CDR3 is built from 17 residues.

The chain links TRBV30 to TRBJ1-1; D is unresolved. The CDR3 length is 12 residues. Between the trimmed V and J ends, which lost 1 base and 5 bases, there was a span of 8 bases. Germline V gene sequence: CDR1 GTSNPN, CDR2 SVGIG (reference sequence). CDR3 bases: TGTGCCTGGAGTGCCAGACTAACTGAAGCTTTCTTT. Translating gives CAWSARLTEAFF.

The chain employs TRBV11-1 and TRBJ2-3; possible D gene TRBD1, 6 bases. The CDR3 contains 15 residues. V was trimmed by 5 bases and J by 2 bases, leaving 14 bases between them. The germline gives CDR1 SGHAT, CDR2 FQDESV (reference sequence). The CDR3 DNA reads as TGTGCCAGCAGCGCGGCTCAGGGGTCCACAGATACGCAGTATTTT. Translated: CASSAAQGSTDTQYF. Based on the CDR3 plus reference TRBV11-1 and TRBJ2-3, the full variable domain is EAEVAQSPRYKITEKSQAVAFWCDPISGHATLYWYRQILGQGPELLVQFQDESVVDDSQLPKDRFSAERLKGVDSTLKIQPAELGDSAMYLCASSAAQGSTDTQYFGPGTRLTVL.

As DNA, the CDR3 is TGTGCCAGCAGCTTAGCGTTAGCGGGAACTTACAATGAGCAGTTCTTC. It translates to CASSLALAGTYNEQFF. This sequence joins TRBV7-9 and TRBJ2-1; the match to TRBD2 covers 8 bases. The CDR3 covers 16 residues. Per the germline V gene, CDR1 is SEHNR and CDR2 is FQNEAQ (reference sequence). The ends lost 0 bases at V and 4 bases at J; junction bases unmatched: 5.

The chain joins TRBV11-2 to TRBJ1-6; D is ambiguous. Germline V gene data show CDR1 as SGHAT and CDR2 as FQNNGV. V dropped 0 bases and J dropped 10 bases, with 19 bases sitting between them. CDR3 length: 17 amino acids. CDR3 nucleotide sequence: TGTGCCAGCAGCTTAGATGTCAGGTCGGGAGGGAAATCACCCCTCCACTTT. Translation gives CASSLDVRSGGKSPLHF.

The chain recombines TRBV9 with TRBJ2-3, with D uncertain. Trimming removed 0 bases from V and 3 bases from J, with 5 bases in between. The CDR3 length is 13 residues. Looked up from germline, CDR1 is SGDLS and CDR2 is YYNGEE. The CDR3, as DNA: TGTGCCAGCAGCGTAGTGACTACAGATACGCAGTATTTT. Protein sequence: CASSVVTTDTQYF. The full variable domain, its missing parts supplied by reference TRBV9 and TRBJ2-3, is DSGVTQTPKHLITATGQRVTLRCSPRSGDLSVYWYQQSLDQGLQFLIQYYNGEERAKGNILERFSAQQFPDLHSELNLSSLELGDSALYFCASSVVTTDTQYFGPGTRLTVL.

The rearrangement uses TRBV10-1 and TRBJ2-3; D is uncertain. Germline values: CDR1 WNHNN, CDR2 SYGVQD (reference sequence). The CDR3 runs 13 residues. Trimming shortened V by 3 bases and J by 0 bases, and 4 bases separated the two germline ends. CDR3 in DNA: TGCGCCAGCAGTGACCTCAGCACAGATACGCAGTATTTT. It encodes CASSDLSTDTQYF.

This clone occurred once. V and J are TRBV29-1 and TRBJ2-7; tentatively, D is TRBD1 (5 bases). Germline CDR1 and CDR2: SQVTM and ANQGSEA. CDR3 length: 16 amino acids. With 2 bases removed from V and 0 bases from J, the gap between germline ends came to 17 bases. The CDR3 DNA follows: TGCAGCGTTGAAATCCCGGGCAGGGCGGACTCCTACGAGCAGTACTTC. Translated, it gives CSVEIPGRADSYEQYF.

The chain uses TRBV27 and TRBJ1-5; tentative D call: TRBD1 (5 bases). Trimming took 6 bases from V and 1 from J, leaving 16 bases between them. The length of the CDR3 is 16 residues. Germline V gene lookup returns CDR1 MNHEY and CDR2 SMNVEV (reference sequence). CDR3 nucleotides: TGTGCCAGCAGCCTTACCGCGGGACGGAGCAATCAGCCCCAGCATTTT. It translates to CASSLTAGRSNQPQHF.

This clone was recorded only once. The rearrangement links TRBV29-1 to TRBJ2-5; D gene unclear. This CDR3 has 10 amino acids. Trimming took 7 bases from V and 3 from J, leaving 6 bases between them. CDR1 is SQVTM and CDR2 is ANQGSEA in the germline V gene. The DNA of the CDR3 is TGCAGCGCAGTTAAAGAGACCCAGTACTTC. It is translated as CSAVKETQYF.

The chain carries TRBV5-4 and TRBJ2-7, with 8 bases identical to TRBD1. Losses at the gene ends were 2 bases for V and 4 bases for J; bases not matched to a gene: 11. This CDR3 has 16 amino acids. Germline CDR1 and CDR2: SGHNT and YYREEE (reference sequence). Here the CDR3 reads CASSFRYGQGFYEQYF. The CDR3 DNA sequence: TGTGCCAGCAGCTTTCGGTATGGACAGGGTTTTTACGAGCAGTACTTC.

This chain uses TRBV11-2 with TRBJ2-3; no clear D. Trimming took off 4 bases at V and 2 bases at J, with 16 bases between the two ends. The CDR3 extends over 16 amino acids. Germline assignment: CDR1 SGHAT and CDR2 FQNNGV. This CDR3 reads CASSSTTVRVTDTQYF. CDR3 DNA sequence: TGTGCCAGCAGCTCCACAACGGTCCGGGTCACAGATACGCAGTATTTT.

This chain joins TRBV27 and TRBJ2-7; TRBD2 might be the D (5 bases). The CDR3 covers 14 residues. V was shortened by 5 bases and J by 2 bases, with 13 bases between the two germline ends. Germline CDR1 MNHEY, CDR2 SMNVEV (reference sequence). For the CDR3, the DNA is TGTGCCAGCAGTCAAGGTAGGCGGGCCTACGAGCAGTACTTC. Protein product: CASSQGRRAYEQYF.

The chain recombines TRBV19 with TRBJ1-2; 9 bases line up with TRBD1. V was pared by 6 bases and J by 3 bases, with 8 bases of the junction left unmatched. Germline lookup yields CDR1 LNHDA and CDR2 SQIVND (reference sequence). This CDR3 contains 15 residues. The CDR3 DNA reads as TGTGCCAGTAGGTTACAGGGGGCGAAGGACTATGGCTACACCTTC. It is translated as CASRLQGAKDYGYTF.

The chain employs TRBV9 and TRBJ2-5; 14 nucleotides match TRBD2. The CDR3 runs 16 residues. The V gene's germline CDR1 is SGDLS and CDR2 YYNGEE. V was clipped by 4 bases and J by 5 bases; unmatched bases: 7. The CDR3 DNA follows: TGTGCCAGCAGCCTAGTGGGACTAGCGGGAGATGAGACCCAGTACTTC. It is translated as CASSLVGLAGDETQYF.

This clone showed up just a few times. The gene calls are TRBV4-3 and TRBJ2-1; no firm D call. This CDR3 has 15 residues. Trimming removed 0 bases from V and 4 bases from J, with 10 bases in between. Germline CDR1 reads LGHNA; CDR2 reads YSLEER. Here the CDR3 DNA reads TGCGCCAGCAGCCAAGAAATCGACAAATACAATGAGCAGTTCTTC. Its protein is CASSQEIDKYNEQFF.

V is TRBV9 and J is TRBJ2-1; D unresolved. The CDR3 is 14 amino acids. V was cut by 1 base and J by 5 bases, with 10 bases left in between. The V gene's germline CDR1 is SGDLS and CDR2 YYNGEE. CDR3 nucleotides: TGTGCCAGCAGCGTACAGATAGCCCACAATGAGCAGTTCTTC. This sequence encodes CASSVQIAHNEQFF.

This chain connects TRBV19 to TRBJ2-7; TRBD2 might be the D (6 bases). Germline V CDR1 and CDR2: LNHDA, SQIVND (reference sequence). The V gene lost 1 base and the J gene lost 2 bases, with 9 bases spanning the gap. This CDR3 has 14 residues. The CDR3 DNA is TGTGCCAGTAGTATAGGCGGCGGGACCTACGAGCAGTACTTC. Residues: CASSIGGGTYEQYF.